The clone carrying this TCR beta chain was seen many times. This specimen comes from a study of T-cell memory formation after mild COVID-19. Study-level information: In these data, TCR clusters were largely donor specific.

cDNA libraries for TCR alpha and TCR beta, carrying sample barcodes and UMIs, came from 5'RACE with constant-segment primers. TCRdb reanalysed the 5' RACE reads using MiXCR and keeps one entry per CDR3 protein. The sample yields under 350,000 distinct CDR3 sequences, around 15% seen once. The trim removed 4 bases at V and 6 bases at J, leaving 7 bases unmatched. CDR1 is SGHRS and CDR2 is YFSETQ in the germline V gene. The length of the CDR3 is 14 residues. Material for sequencing was PBMCs or a T cell subset sorted from them (not recorded which). The clonotype was recovered from a man aged 18-30 years who had mild COVID-19 (a few samples of this study predate the infection). Cell type and time point are not known. The chain recombines TRBV5-1 with TRBJ2-7, with 10 nucleotides matching TRBD1. CDR3 sequence: CASSPGQGECEQYV. The CDR3 DNA sequence: TGCGCCAGCAGCCCCGGACAGGGGGAATGCGAGCAGTACGTC.